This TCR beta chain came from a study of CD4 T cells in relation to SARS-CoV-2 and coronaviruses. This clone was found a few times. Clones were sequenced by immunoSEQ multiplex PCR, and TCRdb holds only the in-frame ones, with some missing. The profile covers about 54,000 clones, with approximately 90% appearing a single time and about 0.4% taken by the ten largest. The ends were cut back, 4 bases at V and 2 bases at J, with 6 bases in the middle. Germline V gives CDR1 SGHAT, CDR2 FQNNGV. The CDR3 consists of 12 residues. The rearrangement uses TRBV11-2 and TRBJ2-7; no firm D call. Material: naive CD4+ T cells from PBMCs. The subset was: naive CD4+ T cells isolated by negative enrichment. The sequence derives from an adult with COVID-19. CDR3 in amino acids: CASSSDAYEQYF. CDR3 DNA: TGTGCCAGCAGCTCGGATGCCTACGAGCAGTACTTC. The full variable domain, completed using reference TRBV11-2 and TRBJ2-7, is EAGVAQSPRYKIIEKRQSVAFWCNPISGHATLYWYQQILGQGPKLLIQFQNNGVVDDSQLPKDRFSAERLKGVDSTLKIQPAKLEDSAVYLCASSSDAYEQYFGPGTRLTVT.